These 4 T cell receptor beta chains share one sample of origin, sequenced in a study of blood T cell repertoires in COVID-19. Profiled with immunoSEQ multiplex PCR; TCRdb holds only in-frame clones, not every one. Of 390,000 or so clones in the sample, over 75% were seen once. The source material was peripheral blood. The receptors originated from a woman in her thirties with COVID-19, enrolled during active disease.

The chain combines TRBV18 with TRBJ2-5, with a tentative D call TRBD2 (5 bases). Germline CDR1 KGHSH, CDR2 LQKENI. The CDR3 runs 13 residues. V lost 6 bases to trimming and J lost 2 bases, with 10 bases between them. The DNA for the CDR3 is TGTGCCAGCTCCCCGGGAACACAAGAGACCCAGTACTTC. Residues: CASSPGTQETQYF. The full variable domain, in which reference TRBV18 and TRBJ2-5 provide the parts outside the CDR3, is NAGVMQNPRHLVRRRGQEARLRCSPMKGHSHVYWYRQLPEEGLKFMVYLQKENIIDESGMPKERFSAEFPKEGPSILRIQQVVRGDSAAYFCASSPGTQETQYFGPGTRLLVL.

The chain uses TRBV3-1 (or the pseudogene TRBV3-2) and TRBJ2-3; 8 bases agree with TRBD2. Germline CDR1 is LGHDT and CDR2 is YNNKEL (reference sequence). The ends lost 4 bases at V and 3 bases at J; junction bases unmatched: 12. This CDR3 is 17 amino acids long. The CDR3 spells CASSRKTLAGWTDTQYF. DNA for the CDR3: TGTGCCAGCAGCCGGAAGACTCTAGCGGGTTGGACAGATACGCAGTATTTT.

CDR3 sequence: CASSPKPNSPLHF. The CDR3 bases are TGTGCCAGCTCACCGAAGCCGAATTCACCCCTCCACTTT. The chain carries TRBV18 and TRBJ1-6; D is unclear. CDR3 length equals 13 residues. Trimming stripped 3 bases from V and 7 bases from J, with 7 bases between. The germline V gene has CDR1 KGHSH and CDR2 LQKENI.

This clone has a handful of counts. The genes are TRBV7-3 and TRBJ2-1; tentatively, D is TRBD1 (5 bases). Germline values: CDR1 SGHTA, CDR2 FQGTGA. The CDR3 extends over 13 amino acids. Trimming pared 5 bases from V and 8 bases from J, leaving 13 bases between. This CDR3 reads CASSVRAGDEQFF. The CDR3 bases are TGTGCCAGCAGCGTCAGGGCAGGAGATGAGCAGTTCTTC.